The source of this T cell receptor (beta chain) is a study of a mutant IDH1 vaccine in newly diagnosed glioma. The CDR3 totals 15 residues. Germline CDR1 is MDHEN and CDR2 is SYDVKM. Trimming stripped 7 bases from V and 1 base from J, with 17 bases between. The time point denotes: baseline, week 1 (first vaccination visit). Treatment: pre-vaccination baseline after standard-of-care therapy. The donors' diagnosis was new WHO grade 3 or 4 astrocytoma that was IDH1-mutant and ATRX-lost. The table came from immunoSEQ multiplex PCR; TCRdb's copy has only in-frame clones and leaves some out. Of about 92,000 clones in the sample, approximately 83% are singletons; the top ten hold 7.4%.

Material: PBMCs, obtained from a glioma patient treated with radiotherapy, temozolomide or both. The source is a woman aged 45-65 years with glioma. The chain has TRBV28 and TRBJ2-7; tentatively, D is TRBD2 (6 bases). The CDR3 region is CASTGRREGSYEQYF. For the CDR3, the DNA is TGTGCCAGCACGGGGCGGAGGGAAGGGTCCTACGAGCAGTACTTC.